Each of the 16 T cell receptor beta chains below was sequenced from the same sample in a study of a mutant IDH1 vaccine in newly diagnosed glioma. Stated time point: week 35, safety follow-up. A 20-mer mutant IDH1 peptide at 300 ug was injected subcutaneously with topical imiquimod. TCRdb keeps only in-frame clones here, not all; method: immunoSEQ multiplex PCR. This table has 30,000 to 40,000 clones, around three quarters appearing once. These receptors have no identified antigens. This specimen consisted of PBMCs, obtained from a glioma patient whose treatment included an IDH1 peptide vaccine. These receptors were obtained from a man in his forties or fifties with glioma. Some clones in this sample may be carry-over from other donors' samples.

J is TRBJ2-1 and V is TRBV7-9; the match to TRBD2 covers 12 bases. CDR1 is SEHNR, CDR2 FQNEAQ, per germline (reference sequence). The V and J ends lost 1 base and 9 bases, in that order; junction bases with no gene match: 4. This CDR3 comprises 15 residues. CDR3: CASSLVLAGGPEQFF. In DNA, the CDR3 is TGTGCCAGCAGCTTAGTACTAGCGGGGGGTCCTGAGCAGTTCTTC.

The CDR3 nucleotides read TGTGCCAGCAGTGGGGACCTACAGGGAAACGAGCAGTACTTC. Its translation: CASSGDLQGNEQYF. The gene calls are TRBV6-1 and TRBJ2-7; weak D call: TRBD1 (6 bases). CDR3 length: 14 amino acids. V was cut by 4 bases and J by 5 bases, with 15 bases left in between. Germline V gene data show CDR1 as MNHNS and CDR2 as SASEGT.

J is TRBJ2-3 and V is TRBV4-2; D uncertain. This CDR3 has 12 residues. Germline-derived CDR1 and CDR2 are LGHNA and YNFKEQ. V lost 1 base, J lost 5 bases, and 4 bases lay in between. Here the CDR3 reads CASSQVRDTQYF. The CDR3 nucleotides are TGTGCCAGCAGCCAAGTACGAGATACGCAGTATTTT.

The chain recombines TRBV6-4 with TRBJ1-2, with 8 nucleotides matching TRBD1. The CDR3 is made up of 14 amino acids. CDR1 and CDR2 (germline): MRHNA, SNTAGT. V shed 5 bases and J 8 bases; nucleotides not matched to a gene: 10. Here the CDR3 DNA reads TGTGCCAGCAGTAATGGACAGGGAAGGGGAGGCTACACCTTC. Protein product: CASSNGQGRGGYTF.

V and J are TRBV5-4 and TRBJ1-1; a weak D match, TRBD1 (5 bases). V dropped 0 bases and J dropped 5 bases, with 17 bases sitting between them. From germline, CDR1 is SGHNT and CDR2 YYREEE (reference sequence). This CDR3 contains 16 residues. The DNA of the CDR3 is TGTGCCAGCAGCTTGGGAGTCGAGAGGGGCAGGACTGAAGCTTTCTTT. It encodes CASSLGVERGRTEAFF.

In its sample, this clone was seen a few times. The chain uses TRBV6-5 and TRBJ2-7; the match to TRBD1 covers 11 bases. V shed 7 bases and J 2 bases; nucleotides not matched to a gene: 7. This CDR3 has 15 amino acids. Per the germline V gene, CDR1 is MNHEY and CDR2 is SVGAGI. The CDR3 loop reads CASKDPGQGAYEQYF. The CDR3 DNA sequence: TGTGCCAGCAAAGATCCGGGACAGGGGGCCTACGAGCAGTACTTC.

The CDR3 nucleotides read TGTGCCAGCAGCCCAGCAACTAATGAAAAACTGTTTTTT. The encoded protein is CASSPATNEKLFF. The rearrangement joins TRBV4-2 to TRBJ1-4; D not certain. Germline V gene lookup returns CDR1 LGHNA and CDR2 YNFKEQ. The CDR3 runs 13 residues. Trimming stripped 4 bases from V and 0 bases from J, with 3 bases between.

The rearrangement uses TRBV9 and TRBJ2-1, with no clear D. The V end lost 0 bases, the J end lost 0 bases, and 7 bases lay between the germline ends. The CDR3 covers 15 residues. Germline assignment: CDR1 SGDLS and CDR2 YYNGEE. This CDR3 reads CASSVEAVSYNEQFF. The CDR3 DNA reads TGTGCCAGCAGCGTAGAGGCGGTCTCCTACAATGAGCAGTTCTTC.

This chain links TRBV5-4 with TRBJ2-1; the match to TRBD2 covers 13 bases. The CDR3 runs to 17 residues. V was clipped by 1 base and J by 5 bases; unmatched bases: 6. The germline V gene has CDR1 SGHNT and CDR2 YYREEE (reference sequence). In nucleotides, the CDR3 is TGTGCCAGCAGCTTGATCCGACTAGCGGGGGGCAACAATGAGCAGTTCTTC. Translating gives CASSLIRLAGGNNEQFF.

CDR3 DNA: TGTGCCATCAGTGAGTCGGGGGGGGGCAATCAGCCCCAGCATTTT. Its protein product is CAISESGGGNQPQHF. This chain connects TRBV10-3 to TRBJ1-5, with D maybe TRBD1 (5 bases). The CDR3 totals 15 residues. The germline gives CDR1 ENHRY, CDR2 SYGVKD. V was shortened by 0 bases and J by 2 bases, with 8 bases between the two germline ends.

The rearrangement joins TRBV19 to TRBJ1-2; maybe TRBD1 (6 bases). The germline V gene has CDR1 LNHDA and CDR2 SQIVND (reference sequence). V lost 2 bases, J lost 4 bases, and 11 bases lay in between. CDR3 length equals 14 residues. As DNA, the CDR3 is TGTGCCAGTAGTATACAAGAGGGGGGCTATGGCTACACCTTC. As protein: CASSIQEGGYGYTF.

This clone occurred once. The V and J genes are TRBV4-3 and TRBJ1-2; tentatively, D is TRBD1 (6 bases). The CDR3 is 16 residues long. Germline CDR1 LGHNA, CDR2 YSLEER. Trimming removed 1 base from V and 3 bases from J, with 15 bases in between. The CDR3 sequence is CASSQVSGAFHYGYTF. In DNA form, the CDR3 reads TGCGCCAGCAGCCAAGTATCGGGGGCATTTCACTATGGCTACACCTTC.

The chain uses TRBV29-1 and TRBJ2-5; 10 bases map to TRBD2. The germline V gene has CDR1 SQVTM and CDR2 ANQGSEA. V shed 4 bases, J shed 5 bases, and the junction held 10 bases outside the gene matches. CDR3 length: 15 amino acids. CDR3 sequence: CSVAALAGAVETQYF. CDR3 coding DNA: TGCAGCGTTGCAGCGCTAGCGGGGGCCGTGGAGACCCAGTACTTC. Full variable domain (missing parts from reference TRBV29-1 and TRBJ2-5): SAVISQKPSRDICQRGTSLTIQCQVDSQVTMMFWYRQQPGQSLTLIATANQGSEATYESGFVIDKFPISRPNLTFSTLTVSNMSPEDSSIYLCSVAALAGAVETQYFGPGTRLLVL.

The chain has TRBV10-3 and TRBJ2-7, with 8 positions matching TRBD1. Germline V lookup: CDR1 ENHRY, CDR2 SYGVKD. The CDR3 runs 14 residues. J lost 0 bases, V lost 5 bases, and 3 bases had no gene match. The CDR3: CAISNRGDSYEQYF. For the CDR3, the DNA is TGTGCCATCAGTAACAGGGGGGACTCCTACGAGCAGTACTTC.

This chain uses TRBV5-4 with TRBJ2-7; maybe TRBD2 (7 bases). Germline CDR1 is SGHNT and CDR2 is YYREEE (reference sequence). V was shortened by 10 bases and J by 4 bases, with 18 bases between the two germline ends. CDR3 length equals 13 residues. CDR3: CALGGREPYEQYF. In nucleotides, the CDR3 is TGTGCCCTGGGGGGGCGGGAGCCTTACGAGCAGTACTTC.

V usage is TRBV18 and J usage is TRBJ1-1, with D possibly matching TRBD1 (6 bases). The CDR3 extends over 18 amino acids. V shed 3 bases and J shed 4 bases, with 24 bases lying between them. Germline V gives CDR1 KGHSH, CDR2 LQKENI. CDR3 loop: CASSPFLGQGSMATEAFF. The CDR3 DNA reads TGTGCCAGCTCACCCTTCTTGGGACAAGGGTCGATGGCCACTGAAGCTTTCTTT.